One and the same sample provided the 21 T cell receptor beta chains below, sequenced in a study of blood T cell repertoires in COVID-19. Generated by immunoSEQ multiplex PCR, the TCRdb table keeps only in-frame clones and is missing some. The sample holds around 100,000 clones, nearly 90% seen once. Specimen: peripheral blood. The origin of the receptors is a woman in her 70s who had recovered from COVID-19.

V and J are TRBV6-2 or TRBV6-3 and TRBJ2-2, with 9 bases that match TRBD2. This CDR3 contains 19 residues. Trimming at V came to 3 bases and at J to 0 bases, leaving 11 bases not matched to a gene. Germline-derived CDR1 and CDR2 are MNHEY and SVGEGT. This CDR3 reads CASSYRRPSGNSNTGELFF. CDR3 DNA sequence: TGTGCCAGCAGTTATCGGAGGCCTAGCGGGAACTCGAACACCGGGGAGCTGTTTTTT.

The rearrangement links TRBV28 to TRBJ2-1, with 13 bases identical to TRBD2. Per germline, CDR1 MDHEN and CDR2 SYDVKM. The CDR3 sequence is 16 residues long. Trimming cost V 5 bases and J 6 bases; bases outside gene matches: 7. CDR3 DNA: TGTGCCAGCAGTCCTCCGGGACTAGCGGGGTTCAATGAGCAGTTCTTC. Protein sequence: CASSPPGLAGFNEQFF.

This clone has a single count. The CDR3 coding sequence is TGTGCCAGCAGCCCCCAGGGGACAGGGTACACTGAAGCTTTCTTT. It specifies CASSPQGTGYTEAFF. The rearrangement links TRBV7-3 to TRBJ1-1; 9 nucleotides line up with TRBD1. This CDR3 has 15 amino acids. Per the germline V gene, CDR1 is SGHTA and CDR2 is FQGTGA. Trimming took 5 bases from V and 3 from J; bases not matched to a gene: 7.

A single count supports this clone. V is TRBV3-1 (or the pseudogene TRBV3-2) and J is TRBJ1-2; D gene uncertain. V gave up 5 bases and J gave up 4 bases, with 14 bases separating them. Germline CDR1 reads LGHDT; CDR2 reads YNNKEL (reference sequence). The CDR3 spans 14 residues. Here the CDR3 DNA reads TGTGCCAGCAGCAGAACTCCCGGGAGCTATGGCTACACCTTC. Amino acids: CASSRTPGSYGYTF.

The chain has TRBV9 and TRBJ2-3; tentatively, D is TRBD2 (6 bases). Per the germline V gene, CDR1 is SGDLS and CDR2 is YYNGEE. The CDR3 extends over 15 amino acids. Trimming removed 4 bases at V and 3 bases at J, with 15 bases between. Written as DNA, the CDR3 is TGTGCCAGCAGCCGTTTGTTCGGGAGAACAGATACGCAGTATTTT. This translates into CASSRLFGRTDTQYF.

The chain recombines TRBV6-2 or TRBV6-3 with TRBJ2-5; no reliable D call. The length of the CDR3 is 14 residues. The V gene lost 6 bases and the J gene lost 4 bases, with 15 bases spanning the gap. Germline loops: CDR1 MNHEY, CDR2 SVGEGT. The CDR3: CASSPVSPGETQYF. The CDR3 bases are TGTGCCAGCAGCCCCGTGTCCCCCGGAGAGACCCAGTACTTC.

This chain connects TRBV6-5 to TRBJ1-5, with TRBD1 identical over 9 bases. V shed 7 bases, J shed 4 bases, and the junction held 8 bases outside the gene matches. CDR3 length: 15 amino acids. Looked up from germline, CDR1 is MNHEY and CDR2 is SVGAGI. The CDR3 region is CASKLGTGRNQPQHF. CDR3 DNA sequence: TGTGCCAGCAAGCTCGGGACAGGGAGGAATCAGCCCCAGCATTTT.

The rearrangement uses TRBV5-1 and TRBJ2-5; weak D call: TRBD2 (6 bases). The CDR3 has 14 residues. Germline loops: CDR1 SGHRS, CDR2 YFSETQ. Between the trimmed V and J ends, which lost 4 bases and 2 bases, there was a span of 12 bases. This CDR3 reads CASSPMGGQETQYF. The CDR3 region has the DNA TGCGCCAGCAGCCCTATGGGGGGTCAAGAGACCCAGTACTTC.

CDR3 residues: CASSRGGRGSQETQYF. The CDR3 region has the DNA TGTGCCAGCAGCCGGGGCGGGAGAGGAAGCCAAGAGACCCAGTACTTC. This chain uses TRBV3-1 (or the pseudogene TRBV3-2) with TRBJ2-5; 7 positions match TRBD2. CDR3 size: 16 residues. After removal of 4 bases from V and 1 base from J, the junction contained 9 bases not matched to a gene. Germline V gene lookup returns CDR1 LGHDT and CDR2 YNNKEL (reference sequence).

The chain uses TRBV11-1 and TRBJ1-1; possibly TRBD1 for D (6 bases). The germline V and J ends were trimmed by 7 bases and 1 base, with 13 bases remaining between them. CDR1 is SGHAT, CDR2 FQDESV, per germline (reference sequence). The CDR3 has 14 residues. As DNA, the CDR3 is TGTGCCAGCAACCAGAGGGGGACGAACACTGAAGCTTTCTTT. Translation: CASNQRGTNTEAFF.

The CDR3 DNA reads as TGTGCCAGCAGCTTGGGAAGCCGCACAGATACGCAGTATTTT. Its translation: CASSLGSRTDTQYF. V usage is TRBV5-8 and J usage is TRBJ2-3; no definite D call. The V end lost 0 bases, the J end lost 1 base, and 6 bases lay between the germline ends. Germline V gene data show CDR1 as SGHTS and CDR2 as YDEGEE. The CDR3 is 14 residues long.

CDR3 sequence (DNA): TGTGCCAGCAGCAAAGACAGGGGAAGCTCCTACGAGCAGTACTTC. Its translation is CASSKDRGSSYEQYF. V is TRBV21-1 and J is TRBJ2-7; the table assigns TRBD1, which was not confirmed against the DNA. TRBV21-1 is annotated as a pseudogene. The CDR3 has 15 amino acids.

The chain has TRBV5-1 and TRBJ1-1, with D possibly matching TRBD1 (6 bases). Trimming took off 6 bases at V and 0 bases at J, with 9 bases between the two ends. This CDR3 has 13 residues. CDR1 and CDR2 from the germline V gene are SGHRS and YFSETQ. In DNA form, the CDR3 reads TGCGCCAGCAAGTGGACAGTGAACACTGAAGCTTTCTTT. This gives the protein CASKWTVNTEAFF.

V gene TRBV4-1 combines with J gene TRBJ2-5; D remains ambiguous. Germline assignment: CDR1 MGHRA and CDR2 YSYEKL. Deletions cut 3 bases from V and 4 bases from J, with 15 bases between. CDR3 length: 15 amino acids. CDR3 DNA sequence: TGCGCCAGCAGCCAGATACGCACCGTCAGAGAGACCCAGTACTTC. Protein product: CASSQIRTVRETQYF.

V and J are TRBV6-2 or TRBV6-3 and TRBJ2-2; possible D gene TRBD2, 6 bases. Trimming took 6 bases from V and 2 from J, leaving 13 bases between them. This CDR3 region has 15 residues. Germline V CDR1 and CDR2: MNHEY, SVGEGT. CDR3 DNA: TGTGCCAGCAGCTCCGGGACTTATAACACCGGGGAGCTGTTTTTT. Protein product: CASSSGTYNTGELFF.

The rearrangement joins TRBV28 to TRBJ2-3; possible D gene TRBD2, 7 bases. Germline V gene data show CDR1 as MDHEN and CDR2 as SYDVKM. V was shortened by 6 bases and J by 2 bases, with 12 bases between the two germline ends. The CDR3 spans 14 residues. CDR3 in DNA: TGTGCCAGCAGAGGCGGGGGACACACAGATACGCAGTATTTT. It yields the protein CASRGGGHTDTQYF.

This chain uses TRBV10-3 with TRBJ1-5; tentatively, D is TRBD1 (5 bases). The CDR3 runs 15 residues. CDR1 ENHRY and CDR2 SYGVKD come from the germline V gene. V lost 2 bases and J 6 bases, leaving 14 bases between the germline ends. The CDR3 nucleotides are TGTGCCATCAGTGAGAACCAGGGCGGGGGTCAGCCCCAGCATTTT. Translated: CAISENQGGGQPQHF.

The V gene is TRBV5-6, the J gene TRBJ1-2, with 8 bases aligning to TRBD1. The V segment lost 0 bases and the J segment 2 bases; nucleotides outside the gene matches: 6. CDR1 and CDR2 (germline): SGHDT, YYEEEE. This CDR3 comprises 16 residues. The CDR3 nucleotides are TGTGCCAGCAGCTTGGGGGGGACAGGAGTCAACTATGGCTACACCTTC. Protein sequence: CASSLGGTGVNYGYTF.

The V and J genes are TRBV27 and TRBJ2-1; 14 positions match TRBD2. CDR1 MNHEY and CDR2 SMNVEV come from the germline V gene (reference sequence). The CDR3 loop spans 16 amino acids. Trimming at V came to 8 bases and at J to 6 bases, leaving 9 bases not matched to a gene. CDR3 protein: CASDPGLAGDTNEQFF. DNA for the CDR3: TGTGCCAGCGACCCGGGACTAGCGGGGGACACCAATGAGCAGTTCTTC.

V is TRBV14 and J is TRBJ2-5, with 7 nucleotides matching TRBD2. CDR1 is SGHDN, CDR2 FVKESK, per germline. This CDR3 has 15 amino acids. The junction had 12 bases not matched to a gene; V was cut back by 4 bases and J by 7 bases. The CDR3 is CASSPLWGGRGTQYF. DNA for the CDR3: TGTGCCAGCAGCCCTCTCTGGGGGGGTCGTGGGACCCAGTACTTC.

V gene TRBV5-5 combines with J gene TRBJ2-7; TRBD1 matches at 10 bases. CDR1 SGHKS and CDR2 YYEKEE come from the germline V gene (reference sequence). CDR3 length: 16 amino acids. V was pared by 5 bases and J by 3 bases, with 11 bases of the junction left unmatched. The CDR3 DNA reads as TGTGCCAGCAGGGAGGGGTTGGGACAGGGGTACTACGAGCAGTACTTC. The encoded protein is CASREGLGQGYYEQYF.